This T cell receptor beta chain came from a study of OX40 agonist ivuxolimab in advanced cancers. This clone is labeled medium-sized. What it binds is not known. Study-wide points: Among patients with partial responses at 0.1-3.0 mg/kg, clonal expansion was among the lowest.

This CDR3 region has 15 residues. From germline, CDR1 is LNHDA and CDR2 SQIVND (reference sequence). J lost 5 bases, V lost 7 bases, and 7 bases had no gene match. Measured with immunoSEQ multiplex PCR; TCRdb has only the in-frame clones, and not every one. The sample holds about 64,000 clones, approximately 86% seen once. The sample in question was CD4+ or CD8+ T cells sorted from blood, obtained in a trial of the OX40 agonist ivuxolimab. The TCR comes from an adult with an advanced solid tumor such as melanoma, head and neck, liver or kidney cancer. The chain carries TRBV19 and TRBJ2-1, with 11 bases aligning to TRBD2. CDR3 nucleotides: TGTGCCAGTAATTATGGACTAGCGGGTCACAATGAGCAGTTCTTC. As protein: CASNYGLAGHNEQFF.